Listed below are T cell receptor beta chains from one sample, sequenced in a study of blood T cell repertoires in COVID-19. Some clones are missing from TCRdb's copy, which holds only in-frame ones; the method was immunoSEQ multiplex PCR. Among about 90,000 clones listed, 65% to 90% were seen once. Sequencing input: peripheral blood. The receptors originated from an elderly man with active or convalescent COVID-19. CDR3s include the opening cysteine and the closing phenylalanine or tryptophan. D genes are given only for firm matches. Expanded clones get a size class; other rows say once, few or many, or leave the size out.

J | V | D | size | length | DNA | CDR3
TRBJ2-1 | TRBV5-1 | - | once | 15 | TGCGCCAGCAGCTTGTCCCTCAGCTCCTACAATGAGCAGTTCTTC | CASSLSLSSYNEQFF
TRBJ2-1 | TRBV6-4 | TRBD2 | - | 15 | TGTGCCAGCAGTGAGTTCGTGGGACTAGCTTTTGAGCAGTTCTTC | CASSEFVGLAFEQFF
TRBJ1-5 | TRBV6-6 | TRBD1 | - | 14 | TGTGCCAGCAGTACTGACAGGGGGTATAGATCTCAGCATTTT | CASSTDRGYRSQHF
TRBJ2-3 | TRBV24-1 | TRBD2 | few | 16 | TGTGCCACCAGTGATCCGATGGAGGGCGGGAGGGGTACGCAGTATTTT | CATSDPMEGGRGTQYF
TRBJ2-7 | TRBV7-9 | - | once | 14 | TGTGCCAGCAGCTTATTTGGCAAGACCTACGAGCAGTACTTC | CASSLFGKTYEQYF
TRBJ1-2 | TRBV6-6 | - | - | 15 | TGTGCCAGCAGTCGAACAGGTGCCGGGGGCTATGGCTACACCTTC | CASSRTGAGGYGYTF
TRBJ1-1 | TRBV6-2/TRBV6-3 | - | - | 16 | TGTGCCAGCAGCTCACTTCGGGAGATCATGAACACTGAAGCTTTCTTT | CASSSLREIMNTEAFF
TRBJ1-6 | TRBV9 | - | - | 17 | TGTGCCAGCAGCGTATCCCCTACAACAGGTGCTGGGTCACCCCTCCACTTT | CASSVSPTTGAGSPLHF
TRBJ2-5 | TRBV4-3 | TRBD2 | - | 17 | TGCGCCAGCAGCCAAGGACTCCCGATAGCGGGAGGGGAGACCCAGTACTTC | CASSQGLPIAGGETQYF
TRBJ1-2 | TRBV5-1 | - | - | 15 | TGCGCCAGCAGCCAAACAGGGCTAGCTAACTATGGCTACACCTTC | CASSQTGLANYGYTF
TRBJ2-1 | TRBV4-1 | - | - | 16 | TGCGCCAGCAGCCTCCGGGACATGAGCTCCTACAATGAGCAGTTCTTC | CASSLRDMSSYNEQFF
TRBJ1-1 | TRBV5-1 | TRBD1 | - | 15 | TGCGCCAGCAGCTGGGGGACAGGGGAGGGCACTGAAGCTTTCTTT | CASSWGTGEGTEAFF
TRBJ1-5 | TRBV5-1 | TRBD1 | - | 16 | TGCGCCAGCAGCTTGGCCCCGACAGGGGAGGATCAGCCCCAGCATTTT | CASSLAPTGEDQPQHF
TRBJ2-3 | TRBV10-3 | TRBD2 | - | 14 | TGTGCCATCAGTGGGCGGGAGGGCCCAGATACGCAGTATTTT | CAISGREGPDTQYF
TRBJ1-5 | TRBV12-3/TRBV12-4 | - | - | 13 | TGTGCCAGTTCCGGGTATAGCAATCAGCCCCAGCATTTT | CASSGYSNQPQHF
TRBJ2-1 | TRBV19 | TRBD2 | - | 13 | TGTGCCAGTTGGAGCGGGAGCGGGAATGAGCAGTTCTTC | CASWSGSGNEQFF
TRBJ2-1 | TRBV5-1 | TRBD2 | - | 16 | TGCGCCAGCAGCTTGTTGGCTAGCGGGTTGGTTGGTGAGCAGTTCTTC | CASSLLASGLVGEQFF
TRBJ2-4 | TRBV9 | TRBD2 | - | 15 | TGTGCCAGCAGCGGAGCGGGGGGAGCCAAAAACATTCAGTACTTC | CASSGAGGAKNIQYF
TRBJ1-2 | TRBV30 | TRBD1 | - | 13 | TGTGCCTGGAGGGCGGCAGGGGGCGGATACCTCACCTTC | CAWRAAGGGYLTF
TRBJ2-5 | TRBV7-6 | - | - | 15 | TGTGCCAGCAGCCCACTGGGGGGGCGCGGAGAGACCCAGTACTTC | CASSPLGGRGETQYF
TRBJ2-7 | TRBV4-1 | TRBD2 | once | 14 | TGCGCCAGCAGCCATGGGGGAGGGCCGGACGAGCAGTACTTC | CASSHGGGPDEQYF
TRBJ1-1 | TRBV5-8 | - | - | 14 | TGTGCCAGCAGCCCGCGCAGGGTGGGCACTGAAGCTTTCTTT | CASSPRRVGTEAFF
TRBJ2-3 | TRBV7-9 | - | - | 14 | TGTGCCAGCAGCCTCCGAGGGTTCACAGATACGCAGTATTTT | CASSLRGFTDTQYF
TRBJ2-2 | TRBV4-1 | TRBD2 | - | 17 | TGCGCCAGCAGCCAAGTGTTGACTAGCGGGTTACCCGGGGAGCTGTTTTTT | CASSQVLTSGLPGELFF
TRBJ1-2 | TRBV6-2/TRBV6-3 | - | - | 14 | TGTGCCAGCAGCCCCGGACAGATGAACTATGGCTACACCTTC | CASSPGQMNYGYTF
TRBJ2-7 | TRBV19 | TRBD2 | - | 14 | TGTGCCAGTAGTATTTCTAGCGGACCTTACGAGCAGTACTTC | CASSISSGPYEQYF
TRBJ1-3 | TRBV30 | - | - | 15 | TGTGCCTGGAGCCCAACAGGGATAAATGGAAACACCATATATTTT | CAWSPTGINGNTIYF
TRBJ2-1 | TRBV19 | TRBD2 | - | 15 | TGTGCCAGTAGTAACCTAGCGGGAGGGCCGAATGAGCAGTTCTTC | CASSNLAGGPNEQFF
TRBJ2-2 | TRBV27 | - | - | 12 | TGTGCCAGCTCCAGAAACACCGGGGAGCTGTTTTTT | CASSRNTGELFF
TRBJ2-4 | TRBV5-1 | TRBD1 | - | 16 | TGCGCCAGCAGCTTGGTAGGGGGCGGTTCCAAAAACATTCAGTACTTC | CASSLVGGGSKNIQYF
TRBJ2-5 | TRBV11-2 | - | - | 16 | TGTGCCAGCAGCTTAGATCGAGGACAGTACCAAGAGACCCAGTACTTC | CASSLDRGQYQETQYF
TRBJ1-5 | TRBV2 | - | - | 13 | TGTGCCAGTGGGACACATAGCAATCAGCCCCAGCATTTT | CASGTHSNQPQHF
TRBJ2-5 | TRBV3-1/TRBV3-2 | - | - | 13 | TGTGCCAGCAGCCAAGCAGGGGCGGAGACCCAGTACTTC | CASSQAGAETQYF
TRBJ1-2 | TRBV28 | - | - | 14 | TGTGCCAGCAGCTCCGCAGGGTCTAACTATGGCTACACCTTC | CASSSAGSNYGYTF
TRBJ2-2 | TRBV19 | - | medium-sized | 14 | TGTGCCAGTGCTCGGGACGGAGGGACCGGGGAGCTGTTTTTT | CASARDGGTGELFF
TRBJ2-7 | TRBV28 | TRBD2 | - | 17 | TGTGCCAGCAGATCCGCCGGGACTAGCGGGAGAGTGTACGAGCAGTACTTC | CASRSAGTSGRVYEQYF
TRBJ2-1 | TRBV7-2 | TRBD2 | - | 15 | TGTGCCAGCAGGCGAACGGGACTAGACTACAATGAGCAGTTCTTC | CASRRTGLDYNEQFF